The clone carrying this T cell receptor (beta chain) was recorded only once. A multiplex PCR was run with 60 Vbeta primers and 13 Jbeta primers. This table comes from immunoSEQ multiplex PCR, and its TCRdb copy is limited to in-frame clones, with some not included. This sample has some 170,000 clones, with 81% found just once. The sample is drawn from a study of cytomegalovirus exposure and HLA in healthy donors. The V gene's germline CDR1 is SGDLS and CDR2 YYNGEE. J gave up 10 bases and V 2 bases, and 0 bases lay outside the gene matches. This CDR3 has 14 residues. The gene calls are TRBV9 and TRBJ2-1; 16 nucleotides align to TRBD2. The source material was PBMCs. The receptor comes from a woman aged 45-59 years in good health and CMV-seronegative. CDR3 amino acids: CASSVGLAGGEQFF. CDR3 DNA: TGTGCCAGCAGCGTGGGACTAGCGGGGGGGGAGCAGTTCTTC. Variable domain in full (rest from reference TRBV9 and TRBJ2-1): DSGVTQTPKHLITATGQRVTLRCSPRSGDLSVYWYQQSLDQGLQFLIQYYNGEERAKGNILERFSAQQFPDLHSELNLSSLELGDSALYFCASSVGLAGGEQFFGPGTRLTVL.